The 6 T cell receptor beta chains below come from one sample, sequenced in a study of response to subunit inactivated influenza vaccine. TCRdb called the RT-PCR reads again in MiXCR, with one record for every CDR3 protein. The sample has hundreds of thousands of distinct CDR3 sequences, 20% to 25% seen once. Here the sequenced sample was PBMCs from blood, taken less than 22 months after vaccination. These receptors were obtained from a man in his fifties or sixties who received an inactivated influenza vaccine.

This clonotype has only a few counts. This chain uses TRBV29-1 with TRBJ2-2; D gene unclear. Germline V CDR1 and CDR2: SQVTM, ANQGSEA. There are 13 residues in the CDR3. The V end lost 4 bases, the J end lost 5 bases, and 11 bases lay between the germline ends. The CDR3 sequence is CSVGLVGTGELFF. CDR3 nucleotides: TGCAGCGTTGGCCTAGTGGGGACCGGGGAGCTGTTTTTT.

The genes are TRBV12-3 or TRBV12-4 and TRBJ1-2, with D maybe TRBD1 (6 bases). Trimming pared 1 base from V and 7 bases from J, leaving 10 bases between. The CDR3 loop spans 13 amino acids. The CDR3 coding sequence is TGTGCCAGCAGTTTAGGGGGGGCAAGTGGCTACACCTTC. It specifies CASSLGGASGYTF.

Many counts were recorded for this clonotype. This chain's CDR3 is CASSVSSYNSPLHF. CDR3 in DNA: TGTGCCAGCAGCGTAAGCTCCTATAATTCACCCCTCCACTTT. V usage is TRBV12-3 or TRBV12-4 and J usage is TRBJ1-6; D ambiguous. CDR3 length equals 14 residues. The V end was cut by 6 bases, the J end by 0 bases, with 6 bases between.

The chain joins TRBV6-5 to TRBJ2-3; TRBD1 agrees at 7 bases. V dropped 2 bases and J dropped 4; count of bases not matched to a gene: 6. The CDR3 length is 15 residues. The V gene's germline CDR1 is MNHEY and CDR2 SVGAGI. The CDR3 protein is CASSYRTGPSDTQYF. The CDR3 region has the DNA TGTGCCAGCAGTTACAGGACAGGCCCTTCAGATACGCAGTATTTT.

This clonotype has only a few counts. The rearrangement joins TRBV5-1 to TRBJ2-7; 12 bases map to TRBD2. Germline V lookup: CDR1 SGHRS, CDR2 YFSETQ. V dropped 4 bases and J dropped 4; count of bases not matched to a gene: 9. The CDR3 has 16 amino acids. DNA for the CDR3: TGCGCCAGCAGCCTTGGTATACTAGCGGGAGGATACGAGCAGTACTTC. Amino acid sequence: CASSLGILAGGYEQYF.

This clonotype was detected a few times. The chain recombines TRBV28 with TRBJ1-1; a weak D match, TRBD1 (6 bases). V was cut by 1 base and J by 5 bases, with 11 bases left in between. The length of the CDR3 is 14 residues. Germline CDR1 MDHEN, CDR2 SYDVKM. CDR3 in DNA: TGTGCCAGCAGTTTATACCCGGGGGCGACTGAAGCTTTCTTT. Translated: CASSLYPGATEAFF.